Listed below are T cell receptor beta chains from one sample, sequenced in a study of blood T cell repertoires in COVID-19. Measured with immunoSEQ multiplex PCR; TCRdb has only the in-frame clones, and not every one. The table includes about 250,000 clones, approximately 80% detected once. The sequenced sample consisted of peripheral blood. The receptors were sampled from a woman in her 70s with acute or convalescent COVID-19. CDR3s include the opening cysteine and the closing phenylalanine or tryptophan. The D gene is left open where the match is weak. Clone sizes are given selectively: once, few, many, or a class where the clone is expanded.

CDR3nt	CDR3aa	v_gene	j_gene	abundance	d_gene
TGTGCCAGCAGCCCCCAGGGGAATTTTAACTATGGCTACACCTTC	CASSPQGNFNYGYTF	TRBV9	TRBJ1-2	NA	NA
TGTGCCAGTAGTATCCAGCGGGGGGCCGTCACAGATACGCAGTATTTT	CASSIQRGAVTDTQYF	TRBV19	TRBJ2-3	NA	TRBD2
TGTGCCAGCAGTTTACCTGCGTTCCCTTTACAGGGGCCCATAGTAGAAGATACGCAGTATTTT	CASSLPAFPLQGPIVEDTQYF	TRBV28	TRBJ2-3	NA	TRBD1
TGTGCCAGCAGCTTAGTAACAGGGACCAGTGAAAAACTGTTTTTT	CASSLVTGTSEKLFF	TRBV7-9	TRBJ1-4	NA	NA
TGTGCCAGCAGTTGGGGACAGAACTATGGCTACACCTTC	CASSWGQNYGYTF	TRBV28	TRBJ1-2	NA	TRBD1
TGTGCCAGTAGTAGGGACAGGGGGGGGACTGAAGCTTTCTTT	CASSRDRGGTEAFF	TRBV19	TRBJ1-1	NA	TRBD1
TGTGCCAGCTCACCACCAGGCAGGGGTTCCTACAATGAGCAGTTCTTC	CASSPPGRGSYNEQFF	TRBV18	TRBJ2-1	NA	NA
TGTGCCAGCAGCGCCCGGGGGGGCTACGAGCAGTACTTC	CASSARGGYEQYF	TRBV3-1/TRBV3-2	TRBJ2-7	NA	TRBD2
TGTGCCAGCACCGAAAGCGGCAGGTTGAACACTGAAGCTTTCTTT	CASTESGRLNTEAFF	TRBV3-1/TRBV3-2	TRBJ1-1	NA	NA
TGCGCCAGCAGCACAAGACAGGGCAGCCCAGGGGCTGAAGCTTTCTTT	CASSTRQGSPGAEAFF	TRBV5-1	TRBJ1-1	NA	TRBD1
TGCGCCAGCAGCCAAGACCCCAGGGTGTATGGAAACACCATATATTTT	CASSQDPRVYGNTIYF	TRBV4-1	TRBJ1-3	few	NA
TGTGCCAGCAGCGTAGGCAGGGTTCAAGAGACCCAGTACTTC	CASSVGRVQETQYF	TRBV9	TRBJ2-5	NA	NA
TGTGCCAGCCTACGGGGGGGTGAACATTACGAGCAGTACTTC	CASLRGGEHYEQYF	TRBV5-6	TRBJ2-7	NA	TRBD2
TGTGCCAGCAGCTTAGGGTTGACAGGGGGACAAGAGACCCAGTACTTC	CASSLGLTGGQETQYF	TRBV7-9	TRBJ2-5	once	TRBD1
TGTGCCAGCAGCCCTTGGGCAGGCTACAACACTGAAGCTTTCTTT	CASSPWAGYNTEAFF	TRBV3-1/TRBV3-2	TRBJ1-1	NA	NA
TGCGCCAGCAGCCGAACCGGACAGGGGACTGAAGCTTTCTTT	CASSRTGQGTEAFF	TRBV4-3	TRBJ1-1	NA	TRBD1
TGCGCCAGCAGCGAACTAGCGGGGGGAGATACGCAGTATTTT	CASSELAGGDTQYF	TRBV5-1	TRBJ2-3	NA	TRBD2
TGCGCCAGCAGCCACCCCGGGACAGGGGAGAACACTGAAGCTTTCTTT	CASSHPGTGENTEAFF	TRBV5-1	TRBJ1-1	NA	TRBD1
TGTGCCAGCAGCCCACGGCCCTCTAACTATGGCTACACTTTC	CASSPRPSNYGYTF	TRBV7-8	TRBJ1-2	NA	NA
TGTGCCAGCAGCTCAGGAGACAGGGTGGGAACTGAAGCTTTCTTT	CASSSGDRVGTEAFF	TRBV7-9	TRBJ1-1	NA	TRBD1
TGTGCCAGCATCGGGGGTAGTTTCTATAATTCACCCCTCCACTTT	CASIGGSFYNSPLHF	TRBV5-8	TRBJ1-6	NA	NA
TGCGCCAGCAGTGGTGATCAGGACAGAGATAACTATGGCTACACCTTC	CASSGDQDRDNYGYTF	TRBV23-1	TRBJ1-2	NA	NA
TGTGCCAGCAGCCAGCAGGGAGGAGGAACTGAAGCTTTCTTT	CASSQQGGGTEAFF	TRBV3-1/TRBV3-2	TRBJ1-1	NA	NA
TGTGCCACCAGCAGGACAGCGGGGTGGGAGACCCAGTACTTC	CATSRTAGWETQYF	TRBV15	TRBJ2-5	once	TRBD2
TGTGCCAGTAGGACAGGGGGGACCTATGGCTACACCTTC	CASRTGGTYGYTF	TRBV19	TRBJ1-2	NA	TRBD1
TGTGCCAGCAGCCAAGTAAAACAGGGCAATCAGCCCCAGCATTTT	CASSQVKQGNQPQHF	TRBV4-2	TRBJ1-5	NA	NA
TGTGCCAGCTCACCTGGAAGCGGGGGGTACAATGAGCAGTTCTTC	CASSPGSGGYNEQFF	TRBV18	TRBJ2-1	NA	TRBD2
TGTGCCAGCAGTTTACAGGGGGTGACGACCCAGTACTTC	CASSLQGVTTQYF	TRBV27	TRBJ2-5	NA	TRBD1
TGTGCCAGTACCGACAGGGGATTTCGGACAGATACGCAGTATTTT	CASTDRGFRTDTQYF	TRBV19	TRBJ2-3	NA	TRBD1